This T cell receptor (beta chain) was retrieved from a study of naive and memory T cell subsets. Findings and caveats of the study: Clonotypes here are unpaired alpha or beta chain sequences. Over 95% of naive TCR sequences appeared only once after error correction, unlike memory subsets.

Both TRBC1 and TRBC2 were covered by a beta constant-region primer of two equimolar oligonucleotides. Ligated cDNA was amplified by four rounds of PCR with nested alpha and beta constant-region primers and SP2. A single record per CDR3 protein comes from TCRdb applying MiXCR to the UMI-ligation and nested PCR reads. In the table there are 100,000 to 150,000 distinct CDR3 sequences, 36% of which are singletons. The V end was cut by 2 bases, the J end by 5 bases, with 16 bases between. In germline, CDR1 is SGHNT, CDR2 YYREEE (reference sequence). This CDR3 region has 16 residues. Cells stained for CD3, CD4, CD8, CD45RA, CD27 and viability were sorted into four CD45RA/CD27 subsets. Worth noting for this clonotype: Its target is not known.

This receptor was obtained from a human donor in good health. The sample taken for sequencing was central memory CD4+ T cells from blood. The chain recombines TRBV5-4 with TRBJ2-2; weak D call: TRBD2 (6 bases). CDR3 nucleotides: TGTGCCAGCAGCTTAGGAGGGACGTTGAGGACCGGGGAGCTGTTTTTT. This encodes CASSLGGTLRTGELFF. The full variable domain, with the rest looked up from reference TRBV5-4 and TRBJ2-2, is ETGVTQSPTHLIKTRGQQVTLRCSSQSGHNTVSWYQQALGQGPQFIFQYYREEENGRGNFPPRFSGLQFPNYSSELNVNALELDDSALYLCASSLGGTLRTGELFFGEGSRLTVL.